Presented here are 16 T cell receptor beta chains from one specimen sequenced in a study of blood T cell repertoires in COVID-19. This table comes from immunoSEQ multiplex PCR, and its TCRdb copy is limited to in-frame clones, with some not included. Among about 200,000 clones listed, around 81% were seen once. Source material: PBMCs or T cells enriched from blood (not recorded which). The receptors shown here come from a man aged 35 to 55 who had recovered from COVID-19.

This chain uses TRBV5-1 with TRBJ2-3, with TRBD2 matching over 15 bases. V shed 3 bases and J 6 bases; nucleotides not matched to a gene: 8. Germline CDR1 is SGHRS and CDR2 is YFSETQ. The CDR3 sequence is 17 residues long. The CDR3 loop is CASSSGTSGGRLDTQYF. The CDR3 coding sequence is TGCGCCAGCAGCTCCGGGACTAGCGGGGGGAGGTTGGATACGCAGTATTTT.

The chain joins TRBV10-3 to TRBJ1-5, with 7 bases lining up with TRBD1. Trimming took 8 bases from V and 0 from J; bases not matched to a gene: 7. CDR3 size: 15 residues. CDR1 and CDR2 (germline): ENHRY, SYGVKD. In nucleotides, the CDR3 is TGTGCCATCGGGGACAGTTCCTATAGCAATCAGCCCCAGCATTTT. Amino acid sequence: CAIGDSSYSNQPQHF.

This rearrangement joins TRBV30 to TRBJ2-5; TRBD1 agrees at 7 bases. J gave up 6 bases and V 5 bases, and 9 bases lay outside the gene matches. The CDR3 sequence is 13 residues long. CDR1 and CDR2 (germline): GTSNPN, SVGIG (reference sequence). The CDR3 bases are TGTGCCTGGGCCAGACAGGGAACAAAGACCCAGTACTTC. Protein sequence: CAWARQGTKTQYF.

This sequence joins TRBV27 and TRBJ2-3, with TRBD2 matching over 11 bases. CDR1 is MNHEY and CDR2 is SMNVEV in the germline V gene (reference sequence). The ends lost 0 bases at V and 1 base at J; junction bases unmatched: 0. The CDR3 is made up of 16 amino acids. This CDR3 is CASSLSTSGGTDTQYF. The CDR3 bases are TGTGCCAGCAGTTTATCGACTAGCGGGGGCACAGATACGCAGTATTTT.

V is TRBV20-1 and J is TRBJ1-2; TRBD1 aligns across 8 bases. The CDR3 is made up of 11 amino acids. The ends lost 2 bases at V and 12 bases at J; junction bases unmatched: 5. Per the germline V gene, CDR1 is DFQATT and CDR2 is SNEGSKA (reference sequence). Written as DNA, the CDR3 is TGCAGTGCTAGACGGACAGGGTCTCACACCTTC. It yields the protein CSARRTGSHTF.

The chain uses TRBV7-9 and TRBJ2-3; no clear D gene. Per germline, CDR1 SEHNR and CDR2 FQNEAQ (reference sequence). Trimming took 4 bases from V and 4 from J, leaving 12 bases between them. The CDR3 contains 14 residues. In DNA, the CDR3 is TGTGCCAGCAGCTCCCCTCGTTCAGCAGATACGCAGTATTTT. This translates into CASSSPRSADTQYF. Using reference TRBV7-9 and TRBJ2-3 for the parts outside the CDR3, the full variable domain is DTGVSQNPRHKITKRGQNVTFRCDPISEHNRLYWYRQTLGQGPEFLTYFQNEAQLEKSRLLSDRFSAERPKGSFSTLEIQRTEQGDSAMYLCASSSPRSADTQYFGPGTRLTVL.

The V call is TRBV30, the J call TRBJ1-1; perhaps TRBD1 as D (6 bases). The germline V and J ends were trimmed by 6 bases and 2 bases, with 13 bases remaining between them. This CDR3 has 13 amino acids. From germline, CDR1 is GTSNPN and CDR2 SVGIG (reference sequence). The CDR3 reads CACEGVLNTEAFF. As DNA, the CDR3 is TGTGCCTGCGAGGGGGTTTTAAACACTGAAGCTTTCTTT.

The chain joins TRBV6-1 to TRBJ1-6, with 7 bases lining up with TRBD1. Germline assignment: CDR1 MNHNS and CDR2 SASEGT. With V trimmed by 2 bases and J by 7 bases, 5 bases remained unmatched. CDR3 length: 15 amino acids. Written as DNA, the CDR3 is TGTGCCAGCAGTGAACCGGACAGGTCCAATTCACCCCTCCACTTT. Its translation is CASSEPDRSNSPLHF.

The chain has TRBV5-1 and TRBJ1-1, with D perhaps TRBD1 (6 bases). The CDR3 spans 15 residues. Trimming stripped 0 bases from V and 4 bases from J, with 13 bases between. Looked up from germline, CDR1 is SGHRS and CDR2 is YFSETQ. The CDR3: CASSLGAGASTEAFF. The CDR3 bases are TGCGCCAGCAGCTTGGGAGCGGGGGCGAGCACTGAAGCTTTCTTT. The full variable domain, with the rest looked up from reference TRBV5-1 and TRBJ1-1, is KAGVTQTPRYLIKTRGQQVTLSCSPISGHRSVSWYQQTPGQGLQFLFEYFSETQRNKGNFPGRFSGRQFSNSRSEMNVSTLELGDSALYLCASSLGAGASTEAFFGQGTRLTVV.

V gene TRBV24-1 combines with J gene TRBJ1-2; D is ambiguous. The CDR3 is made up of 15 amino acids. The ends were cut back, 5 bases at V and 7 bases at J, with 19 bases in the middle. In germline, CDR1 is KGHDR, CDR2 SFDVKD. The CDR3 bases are TGTGCCACCAGTGGCGAGGCCGGGCCGGGAGGTGGCTACACCTTC. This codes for CATSGEAGPGGGYTF.

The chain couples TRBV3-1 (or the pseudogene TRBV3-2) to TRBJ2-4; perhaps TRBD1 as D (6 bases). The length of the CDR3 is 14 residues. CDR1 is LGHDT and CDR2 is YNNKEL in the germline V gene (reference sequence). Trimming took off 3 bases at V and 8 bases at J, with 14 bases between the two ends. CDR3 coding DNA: TGTGCCAGCAGCCACCGACAGGTAGGGGACATTCAGTACTTC. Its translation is CASSHRQVGDIQYF.

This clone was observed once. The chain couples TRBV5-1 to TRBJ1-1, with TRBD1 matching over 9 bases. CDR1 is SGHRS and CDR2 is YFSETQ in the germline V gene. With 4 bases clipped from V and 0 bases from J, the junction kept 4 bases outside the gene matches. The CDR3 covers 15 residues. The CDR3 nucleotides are TGCGCCAGCAGCCCGGGGGACAGGGTGAACACTGAAGCTTTCTTT. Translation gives CASSPGDRVNTEAFF.

The CDR3 nucleotides are TGCGCCAGCAGCTTGGACAGTCCGAACACCGGGGAGCTGTTTTTT. It codes for CASSLDSPNTGELFF. The chain has TRBV5-1 and TRBJ2-2, with D hard to call. Germline V gene lookup returns CDR1 SGHRS and CDR2 YFSETQ. The CDR3 sequence is 15 residues long. V was shortened by 0 bases and J by 0 bases, with 6 bases between the two germline ends.

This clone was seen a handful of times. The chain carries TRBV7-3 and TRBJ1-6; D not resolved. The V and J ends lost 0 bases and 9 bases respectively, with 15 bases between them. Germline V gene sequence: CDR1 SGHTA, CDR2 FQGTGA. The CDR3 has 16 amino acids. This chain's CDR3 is CASSLTDRTFGSPLHF. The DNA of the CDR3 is TGTGCCAGCAGCTTAACGGATCGGACTTTCGGTTCACCCCTCCACTTT. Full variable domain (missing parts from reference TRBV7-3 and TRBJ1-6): GAGVSQTPSNKVTEKGKYVELRCDPISGHTALYWYRQSLGQGPEFLIYFQGTGAADDSGLPNDRFFAVRPEGSVSTLKIQRTERGDSAVYLCASSLTDRTFGSPLHFGNGTRLTVT.

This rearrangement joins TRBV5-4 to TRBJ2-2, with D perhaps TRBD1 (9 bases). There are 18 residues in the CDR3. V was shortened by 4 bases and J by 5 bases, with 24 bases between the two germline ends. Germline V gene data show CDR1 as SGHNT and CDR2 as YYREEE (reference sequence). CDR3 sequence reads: CASSPGGSRTGVTGELFF. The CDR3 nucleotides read TGTGCCAGCAGCCCGGGGGGGTCGAGGACAGGGGTTACCGGGGAGCTGTTTTTT.

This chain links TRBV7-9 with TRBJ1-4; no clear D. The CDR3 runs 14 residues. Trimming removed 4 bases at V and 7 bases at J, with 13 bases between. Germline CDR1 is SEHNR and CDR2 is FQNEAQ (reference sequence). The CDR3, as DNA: TGTGCCAGCAGCTGGAGGGAAGCAAGTGAAAAACTGTTTTTT. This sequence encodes CASSWREASEKLFF. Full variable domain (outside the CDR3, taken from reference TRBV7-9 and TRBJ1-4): DTGVSQNPRHKITKRGQNVTFRCDPISEHNRLYWYRQTLGQGPEFLTYFQNEAQLEKSRLLSDRFSAERPKGSFSTLEIQRTEQGDSAMYLCASSWREASEKLFFGSGTQLSVL.